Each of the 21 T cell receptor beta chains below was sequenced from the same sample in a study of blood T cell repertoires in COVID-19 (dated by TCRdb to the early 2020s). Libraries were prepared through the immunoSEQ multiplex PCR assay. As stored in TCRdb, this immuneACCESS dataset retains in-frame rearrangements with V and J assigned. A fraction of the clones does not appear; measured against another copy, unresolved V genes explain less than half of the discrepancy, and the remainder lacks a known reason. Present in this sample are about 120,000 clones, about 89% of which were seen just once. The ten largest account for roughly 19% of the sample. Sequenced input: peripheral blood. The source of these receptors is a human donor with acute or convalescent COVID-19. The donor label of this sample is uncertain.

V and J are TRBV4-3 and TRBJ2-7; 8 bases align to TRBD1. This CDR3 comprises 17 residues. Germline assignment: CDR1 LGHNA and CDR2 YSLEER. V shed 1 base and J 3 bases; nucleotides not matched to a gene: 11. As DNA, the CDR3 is TGCGCCAGCAGCCAAGCCGCCCGGACAGGGTGGCTCTACGAGCAGTACTTC. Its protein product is CASSQAARTGWLYEQYF.

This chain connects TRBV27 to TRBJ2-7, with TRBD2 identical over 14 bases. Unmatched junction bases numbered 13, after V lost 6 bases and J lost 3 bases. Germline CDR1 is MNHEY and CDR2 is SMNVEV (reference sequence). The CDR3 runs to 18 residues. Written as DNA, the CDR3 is TGTGCCAGCAGACCATCTCCGGGACTAGCGGGAGCTCTCTACGAGCAGTACTTC. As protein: CASRPSPGLAGALYEQYF.

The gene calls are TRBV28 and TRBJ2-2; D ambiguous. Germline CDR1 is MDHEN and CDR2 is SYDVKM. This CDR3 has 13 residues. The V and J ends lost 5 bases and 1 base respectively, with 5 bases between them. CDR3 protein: CASSPQNTGELFF. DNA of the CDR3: TGTGCCAGCAGTCCCCAGAACACCGGGGAGCTGTTTTTT.

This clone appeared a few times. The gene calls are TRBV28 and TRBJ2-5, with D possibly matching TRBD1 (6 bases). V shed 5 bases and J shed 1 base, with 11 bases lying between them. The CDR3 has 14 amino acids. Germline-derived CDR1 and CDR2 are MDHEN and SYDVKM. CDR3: CASSPGQSQETQYF. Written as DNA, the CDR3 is TGTGCCAGCAGTCCCGGACAGTCCCAAGAGACCCAGTACTTC.

The CDR3 DNA follows: TGTGCCAGCAGTTCCTACAGGGCAGATACGCAGTATTTT. Translating gives CASSSYRADTQYF. The V call is TRBV27, the J call TRBJ2-3, with a possible D match to TRBD1 (6 bases). The V end lost 4 bases, the J end lost 4 bases, and 9 bases lay between the germline ends. CDR1 and CDR2 (germline): MNHEY, SMNVEV (reference sequence). The CDR3 loop spans 13 amino acids.

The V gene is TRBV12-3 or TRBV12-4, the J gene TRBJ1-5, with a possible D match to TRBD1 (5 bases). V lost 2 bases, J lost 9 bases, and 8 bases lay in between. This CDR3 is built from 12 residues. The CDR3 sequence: CASSLSGGPQHF. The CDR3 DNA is TGTGCCAGCAGTTTATCGGGGGGGCCCCAGCATTTT.

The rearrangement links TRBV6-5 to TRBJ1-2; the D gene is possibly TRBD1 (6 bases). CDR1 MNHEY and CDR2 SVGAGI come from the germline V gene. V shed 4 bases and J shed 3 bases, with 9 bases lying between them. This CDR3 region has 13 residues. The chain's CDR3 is CASSSTGYYGYTF. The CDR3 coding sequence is TGTGCCAGCAGTTCTACAGGGTACTATGGCTACACCTTC.

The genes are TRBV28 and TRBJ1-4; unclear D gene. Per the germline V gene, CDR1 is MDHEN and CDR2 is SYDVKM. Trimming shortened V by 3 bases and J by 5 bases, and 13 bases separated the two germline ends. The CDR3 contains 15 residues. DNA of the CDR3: TGTGCCAGCAGTTTGCCGGGCGGGTCGAATGAAAAACTGTTTTTT. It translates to CASSLPGGSNEKLFF. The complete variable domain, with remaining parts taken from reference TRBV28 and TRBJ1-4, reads DVKVTQSSRYLVKRTGEKVFLECVQDMDHENMFWYRQDPGLGLRLIYFSYDVKMKEKGDIPEGYSVSREKKERFSLILESASTNQTSMYLCASSLPGGSNEKLFFGSGTQLSVL.

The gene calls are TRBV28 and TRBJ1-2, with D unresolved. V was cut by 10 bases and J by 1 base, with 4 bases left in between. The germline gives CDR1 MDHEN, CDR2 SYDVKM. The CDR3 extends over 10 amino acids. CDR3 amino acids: CATGNYGYTF. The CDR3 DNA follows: TGTGCCACCGGTAACTATGGCTACACCTTC.

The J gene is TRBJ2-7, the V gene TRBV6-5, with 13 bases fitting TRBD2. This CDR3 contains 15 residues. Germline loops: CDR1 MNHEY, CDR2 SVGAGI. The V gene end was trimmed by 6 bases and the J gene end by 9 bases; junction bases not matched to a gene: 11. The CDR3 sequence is CASSGLGLAGPAQYF. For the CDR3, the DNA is TGTGCCAGCAGCGGATTGGGACTAGCGGGACCGGCGCAGTACTTC.

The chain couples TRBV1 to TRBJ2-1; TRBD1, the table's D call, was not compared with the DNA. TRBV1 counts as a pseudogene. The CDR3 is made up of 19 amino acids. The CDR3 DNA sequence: TGCACCAGCAGCCAGGCTCTCTCCGAGAGACAGGGGACTTACAATGAGCAGTTCTTC. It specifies CTSSQALSERQGTYNEQFF.

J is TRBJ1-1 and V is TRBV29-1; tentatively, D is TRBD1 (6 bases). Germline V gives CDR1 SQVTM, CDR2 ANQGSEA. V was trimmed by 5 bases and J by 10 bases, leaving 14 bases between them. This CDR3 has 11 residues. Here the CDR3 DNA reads TGCAGCGTTACCTCAAGGGGGGGAGCTTTCTTT. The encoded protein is CSVTSRGGAFF.

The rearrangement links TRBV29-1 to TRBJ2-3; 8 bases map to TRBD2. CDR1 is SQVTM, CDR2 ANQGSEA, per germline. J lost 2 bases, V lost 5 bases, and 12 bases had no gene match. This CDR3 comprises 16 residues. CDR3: CSVRRGGSLLTDTQYF. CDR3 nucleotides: TGCAGCGTTCGACGCGGGGGGTCACTACTCACAGATACGCAGTATTTT.

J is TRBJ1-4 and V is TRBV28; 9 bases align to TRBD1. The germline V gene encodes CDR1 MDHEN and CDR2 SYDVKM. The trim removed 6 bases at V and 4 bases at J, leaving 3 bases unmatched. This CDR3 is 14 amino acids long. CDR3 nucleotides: TGTGCCAGCAGCACAGGGGGCCTTAATGAAAAACTGTTTTTT. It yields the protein CASSTGGLNEKLFF.

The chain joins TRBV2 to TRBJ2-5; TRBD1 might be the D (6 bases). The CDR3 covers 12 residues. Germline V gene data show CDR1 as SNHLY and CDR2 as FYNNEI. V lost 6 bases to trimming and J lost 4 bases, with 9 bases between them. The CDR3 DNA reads TGTGCCAGCAGCACAGGGTTAGAGACCCAGTACTTC. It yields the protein CASSTGLETQYF.

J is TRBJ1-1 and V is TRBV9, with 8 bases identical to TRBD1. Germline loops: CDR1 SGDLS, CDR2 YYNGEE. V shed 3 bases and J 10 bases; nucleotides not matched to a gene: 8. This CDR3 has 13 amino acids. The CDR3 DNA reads TGTGCCAGCAGCGGAGGACAGGGAGGTAGAGCTTTCTTT. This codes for CASSGGQGGRAFF.

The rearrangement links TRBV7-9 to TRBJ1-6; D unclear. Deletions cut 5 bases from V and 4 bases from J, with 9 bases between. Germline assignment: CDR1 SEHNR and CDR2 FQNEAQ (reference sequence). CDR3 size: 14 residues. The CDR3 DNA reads TGTGCCAGCAGCCCGGAACAGTATAATTCACCCCTCCACTTT. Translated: CASSPEQYNSPLHF.

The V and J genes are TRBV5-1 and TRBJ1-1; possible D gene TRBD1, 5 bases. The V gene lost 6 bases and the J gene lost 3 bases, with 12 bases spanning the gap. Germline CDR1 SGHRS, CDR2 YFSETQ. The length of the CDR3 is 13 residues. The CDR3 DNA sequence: TGCGCCAGCATGTTTGGCAGGGACACTGAAGCTTTCTTT. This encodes CASMFGRDTEAFF.

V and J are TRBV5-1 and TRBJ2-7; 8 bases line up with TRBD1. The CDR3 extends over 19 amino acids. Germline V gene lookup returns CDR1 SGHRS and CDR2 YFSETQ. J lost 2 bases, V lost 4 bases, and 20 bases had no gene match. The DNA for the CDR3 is TGCGCCAGCAGCCCCCAGACAGGGGCCTCCATTTCTAGGCCCTACGAGCAGTACTTC. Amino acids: CASSPQTGASISRPYEQYF.

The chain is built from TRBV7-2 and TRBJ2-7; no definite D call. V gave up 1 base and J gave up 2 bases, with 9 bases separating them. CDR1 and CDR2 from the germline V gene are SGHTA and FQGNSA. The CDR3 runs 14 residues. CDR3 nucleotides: TGTGCCAGCAGCTTAGAGCAGCTAGCCTACGAGCAGTACTTC. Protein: CASSLEQLAYEQYF.

CDR3 sequence (DNA): TGCGCCAGCAGCTTAGGGTGGGGGCAGACCTACGAGCAGTACTTC. Translation: CASSLGWGQTYEQYF. The gene calls are TRBV5-1 and TRBJ2-7; weak D call: TRBD1 (6 bases). Trimming stripped 2 bases from V and 2 bases from J, with 14 bases between. This CDR3 contains 15 residues. CDR1 and CDR2 from the germline V gene are SGHRS and YFSETQ.